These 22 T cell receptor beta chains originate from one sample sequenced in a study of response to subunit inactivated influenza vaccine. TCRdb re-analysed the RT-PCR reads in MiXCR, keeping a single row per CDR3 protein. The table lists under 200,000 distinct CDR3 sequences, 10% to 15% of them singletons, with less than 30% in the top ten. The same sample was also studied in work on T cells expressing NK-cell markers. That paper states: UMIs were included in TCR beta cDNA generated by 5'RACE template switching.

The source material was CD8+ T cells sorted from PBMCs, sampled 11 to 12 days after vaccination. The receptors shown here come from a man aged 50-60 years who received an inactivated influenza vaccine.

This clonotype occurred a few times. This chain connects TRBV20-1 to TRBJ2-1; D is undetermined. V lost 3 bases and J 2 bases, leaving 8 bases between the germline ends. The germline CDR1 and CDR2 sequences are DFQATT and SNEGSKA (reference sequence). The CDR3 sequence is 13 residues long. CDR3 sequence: CSASSWTYNEQFF. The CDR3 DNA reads TGCAGTGCTAGCAGTTGGACCTACAATGAGCAGTTCTTC.

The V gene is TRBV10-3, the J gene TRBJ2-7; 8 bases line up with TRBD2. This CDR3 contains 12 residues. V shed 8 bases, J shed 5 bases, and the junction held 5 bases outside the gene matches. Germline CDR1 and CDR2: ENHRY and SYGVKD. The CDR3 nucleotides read TGTGCCATCGGGGGTAGCGGGAACGAGCAGTACTTC. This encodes CAIGGSGNEQYF.

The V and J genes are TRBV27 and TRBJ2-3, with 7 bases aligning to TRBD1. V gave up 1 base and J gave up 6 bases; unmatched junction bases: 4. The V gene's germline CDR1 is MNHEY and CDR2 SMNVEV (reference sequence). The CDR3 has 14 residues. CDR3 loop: CASSLLGGADTQYF. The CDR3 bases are TGTGCCAGCAGTTTATTAGGGGGCGCGGATACGCAGTATTTT.

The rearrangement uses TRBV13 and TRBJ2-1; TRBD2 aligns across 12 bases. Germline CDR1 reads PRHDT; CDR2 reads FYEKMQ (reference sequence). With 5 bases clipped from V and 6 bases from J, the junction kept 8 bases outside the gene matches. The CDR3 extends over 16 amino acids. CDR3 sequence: CASSTRLAGASNEQFF. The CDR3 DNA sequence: TGTGCCAGCAGCACAAGACTAGCGGGAGCGAGCAATGAGCAGTTCTTC.

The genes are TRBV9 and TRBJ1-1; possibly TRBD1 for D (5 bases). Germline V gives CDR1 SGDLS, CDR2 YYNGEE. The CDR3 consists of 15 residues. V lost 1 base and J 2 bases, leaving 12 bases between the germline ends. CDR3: CASSVNGDLNTEAFF. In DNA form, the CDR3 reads TGTGCCAGCAGCGTAAACGGGGACCTAAACACTGAAGCTTTCTTT.

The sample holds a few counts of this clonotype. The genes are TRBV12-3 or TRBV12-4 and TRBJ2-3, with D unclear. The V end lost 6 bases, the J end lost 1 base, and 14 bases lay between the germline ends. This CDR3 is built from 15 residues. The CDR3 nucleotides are TGTGCCAGCAGCTCCTCTAGTGGCGGCACAGATACGCAGTATTTT. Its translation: CASSSSSGGTDTQYF.

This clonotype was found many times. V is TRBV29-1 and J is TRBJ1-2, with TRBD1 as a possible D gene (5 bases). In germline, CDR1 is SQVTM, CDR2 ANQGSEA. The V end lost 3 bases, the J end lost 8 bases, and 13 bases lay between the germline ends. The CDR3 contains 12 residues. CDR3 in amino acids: CSVDGQGEGYTF. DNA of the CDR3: TGCAGCGTTGACGGGCAGGGTGAGGGCTACACCTTC.

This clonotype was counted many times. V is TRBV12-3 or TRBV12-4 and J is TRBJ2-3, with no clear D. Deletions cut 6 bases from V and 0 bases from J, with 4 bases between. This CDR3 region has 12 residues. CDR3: CASSPSTDTQYF. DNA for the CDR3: TGTGCCAGCAGCCCTAGCACAGATACGCAGTATTTT.

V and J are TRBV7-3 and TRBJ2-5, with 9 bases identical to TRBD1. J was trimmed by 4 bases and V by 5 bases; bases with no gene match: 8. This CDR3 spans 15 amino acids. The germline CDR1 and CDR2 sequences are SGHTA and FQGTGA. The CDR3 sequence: CASSPTGTGRETQYF. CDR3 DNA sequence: TGTGCCAGCAGCCCAACAGGGACAGGGAGAGAGACCCAGTACTTC.

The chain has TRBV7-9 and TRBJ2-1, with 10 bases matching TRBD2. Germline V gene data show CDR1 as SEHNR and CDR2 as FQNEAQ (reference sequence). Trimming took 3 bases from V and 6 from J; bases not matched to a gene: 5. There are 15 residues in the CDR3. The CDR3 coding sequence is TGTGCCAGCAGCTTCCTACTAGCGGGGTTCAATGAGCAGTTCTTC. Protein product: CASSFLLAGFNEQFF.

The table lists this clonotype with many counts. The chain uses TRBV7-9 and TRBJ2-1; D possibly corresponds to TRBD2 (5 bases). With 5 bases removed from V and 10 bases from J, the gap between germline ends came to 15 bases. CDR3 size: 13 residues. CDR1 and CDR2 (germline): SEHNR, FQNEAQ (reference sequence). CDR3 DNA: TGTGCCAGCAGCGGGGAGCTGGGCTTCGAGCAGTTCTTC. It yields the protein CASSGELGFEQFF.

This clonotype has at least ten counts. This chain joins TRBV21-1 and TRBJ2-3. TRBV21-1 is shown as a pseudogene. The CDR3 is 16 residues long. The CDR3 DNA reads TGTGCCAGCAGCTTACCTATGAGACCTAAAGGAGATACGCAGTATTTT. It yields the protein CASSLPMRPKGDTQYF.

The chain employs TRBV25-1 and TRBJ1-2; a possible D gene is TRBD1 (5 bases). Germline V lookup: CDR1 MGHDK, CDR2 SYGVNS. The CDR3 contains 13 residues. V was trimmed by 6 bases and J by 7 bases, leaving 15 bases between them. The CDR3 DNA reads TGTGCCAGCAGCCCCCGAGGGGCCTCTGGCTACACCTTC. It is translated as CASSPRGASGYTF.

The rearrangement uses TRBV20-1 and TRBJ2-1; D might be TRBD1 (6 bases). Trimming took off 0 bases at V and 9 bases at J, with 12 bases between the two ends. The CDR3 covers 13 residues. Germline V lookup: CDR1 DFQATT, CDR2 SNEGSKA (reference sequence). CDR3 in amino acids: CSARDLGGGEQFF. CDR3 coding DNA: TGCAGTGCTAGAGATTTAGGGGGTGGTGAGCAGTTCTTC.

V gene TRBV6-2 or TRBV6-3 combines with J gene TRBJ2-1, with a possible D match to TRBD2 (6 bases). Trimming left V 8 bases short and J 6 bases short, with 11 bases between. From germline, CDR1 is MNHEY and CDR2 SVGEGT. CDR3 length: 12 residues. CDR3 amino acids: CASGGLSNEQFF. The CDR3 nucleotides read TGTGCCAGCGGAGGGTTGTCCAATGAGCAGTTCTTC.

The CDR3 spells CASSRRGTGPQETQYF. The CDR3 DNA is TGTGCCAGCAGCCGCCGGGGGACGGGGCCCCAAGAGACCCAGTACTTC. The rearrangement links TRBV7-9 to TRBJ2-5; D possibly corresponds to TRBD2 (6 bases). Trimming pared 5 bases from V and 1 base from J, leaving 17 bases between. CDR1 is SEHNR, CDR2 FQNEAQ, per germline (reference sequence). The CDR3 runs to 16 residues. The whole variable domain, remainder taken from reference TRBV7-9 and TRBJ2-5, is DTGVSQNPRHKITKRGQNVTFRCDPISEHNRLYWYRQTLGQGPEFLTYFQNEAQLEKSRLLSDRFSAERPKGSFSTLEIQRTEQGDSAMYLCASSRRGTGPQETQYFGPGTRLLVL.

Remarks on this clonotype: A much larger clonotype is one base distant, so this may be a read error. CDR3 loop: CASSLGTTDTQYF. The CDR3 DNA reads TGTGCCAGCAGCTTAGGGACCACAGATACGCAGTATTTT. This chain joins TRBV13 and TRBJ2-3; no reliable D call. This CDR3 region has 13 residues. Trimming pared 0 bases from V and 2 bases from J, leaving 3 bases between. Per germline, CDR1 PRHDT and CDR2 FYEKMQ (reference sequence).

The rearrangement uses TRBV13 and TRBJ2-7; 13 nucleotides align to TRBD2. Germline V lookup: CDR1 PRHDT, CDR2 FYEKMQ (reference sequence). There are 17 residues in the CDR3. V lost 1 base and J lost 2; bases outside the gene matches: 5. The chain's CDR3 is CASSLEGGLAGTYEQYF. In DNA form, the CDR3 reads TGTGCCAGCAGCTTAGAGGGGGGACTAGCGGGGACCTACGAGCAGTACTTC. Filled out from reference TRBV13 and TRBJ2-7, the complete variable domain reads AAGVIQSPRHLIKEKRETATLKCYPIPRHDTVYWYQQGPGQDPQFLISFYEKMQSDKGSIPDRFSAQQFSDYHSELNMSSLELGDSALYFCASSLEGGLAGTYEQYFGPGTRLTVT.

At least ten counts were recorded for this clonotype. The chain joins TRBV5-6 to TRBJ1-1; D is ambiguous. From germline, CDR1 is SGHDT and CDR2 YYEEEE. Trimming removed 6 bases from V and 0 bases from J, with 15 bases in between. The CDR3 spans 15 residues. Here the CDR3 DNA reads TGTGCCAGCATCGGGCTCGGGAAGATGAACACTGAAGCTTTCTTT. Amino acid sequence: CASIGLGKMNTEAFF.

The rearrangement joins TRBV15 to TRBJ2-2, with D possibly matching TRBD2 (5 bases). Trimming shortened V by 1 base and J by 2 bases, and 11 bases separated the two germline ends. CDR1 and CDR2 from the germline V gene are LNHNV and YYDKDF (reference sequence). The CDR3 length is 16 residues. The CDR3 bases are TGTGCCACCAGCAGAGGATGGCTAGCAAACACCGGGGAGCTGTTTTTT. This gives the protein CATSRGWLANTGELFF.

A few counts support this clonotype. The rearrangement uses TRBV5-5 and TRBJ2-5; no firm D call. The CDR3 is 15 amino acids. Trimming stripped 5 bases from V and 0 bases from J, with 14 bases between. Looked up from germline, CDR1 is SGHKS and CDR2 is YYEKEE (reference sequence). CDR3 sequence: CASSSPDPYQETQYF. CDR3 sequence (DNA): TGTGCCAGCAGTTCCCCTGATCCCTACCAAGAGACCCAGTACTTC.

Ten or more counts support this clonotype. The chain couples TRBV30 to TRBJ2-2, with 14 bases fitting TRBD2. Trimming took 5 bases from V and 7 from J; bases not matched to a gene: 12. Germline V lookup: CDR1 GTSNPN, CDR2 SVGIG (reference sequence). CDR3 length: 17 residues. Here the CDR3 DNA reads TGTGCCTGGGTTGGGACTAGCGGGAGAGATGGCATCGGGGAGCTGTTTTTT. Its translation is CAWVGTSGRDGIGELFF.